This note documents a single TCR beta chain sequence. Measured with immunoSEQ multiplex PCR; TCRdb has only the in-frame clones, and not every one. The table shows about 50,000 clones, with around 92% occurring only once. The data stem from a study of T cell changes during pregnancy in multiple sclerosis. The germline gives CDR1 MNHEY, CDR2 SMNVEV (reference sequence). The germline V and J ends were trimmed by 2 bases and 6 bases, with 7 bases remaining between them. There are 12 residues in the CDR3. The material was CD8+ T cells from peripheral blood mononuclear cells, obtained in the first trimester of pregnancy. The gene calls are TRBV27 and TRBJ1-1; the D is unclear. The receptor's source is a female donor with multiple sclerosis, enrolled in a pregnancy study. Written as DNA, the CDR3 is TGTGCCAGCAGTTTAATCGGGTCTGAAGCTTTCTTT. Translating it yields CASSLIGSEAFF.